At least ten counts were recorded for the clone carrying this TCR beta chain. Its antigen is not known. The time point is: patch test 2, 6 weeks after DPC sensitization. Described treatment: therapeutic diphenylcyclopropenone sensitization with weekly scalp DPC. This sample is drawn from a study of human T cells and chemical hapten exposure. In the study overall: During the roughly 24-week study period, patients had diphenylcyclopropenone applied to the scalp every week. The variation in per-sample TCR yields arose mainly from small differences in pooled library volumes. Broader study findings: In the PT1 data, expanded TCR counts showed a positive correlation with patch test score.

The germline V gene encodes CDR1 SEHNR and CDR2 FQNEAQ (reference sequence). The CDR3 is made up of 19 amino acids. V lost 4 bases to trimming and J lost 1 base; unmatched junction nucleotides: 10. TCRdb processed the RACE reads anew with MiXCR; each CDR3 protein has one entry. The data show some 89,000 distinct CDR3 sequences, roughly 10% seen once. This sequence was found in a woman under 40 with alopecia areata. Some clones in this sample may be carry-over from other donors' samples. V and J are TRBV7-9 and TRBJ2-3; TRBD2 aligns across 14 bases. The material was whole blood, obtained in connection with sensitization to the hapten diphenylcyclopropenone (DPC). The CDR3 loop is CASSSGLAGATGGTDTQYF. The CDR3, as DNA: TGTGCCAGCAGCTCGGGACTAGCGGGGGCGACGGGAGGCACAGATACGCAGTATTTT.